The 28 T cell receptor beta chains below all came from one sample that was sequenced in a study of regulatory T cells in long-lasting Graves disease. Combining iRepertoire HTBI primers with Arm-PCR of CDR3 regions, the authors built TCR beta libraries. TCRdb re-derived calls from the multiplex PCR reads in MiXCR, one entry per CDR3 protein. The table has about 210,000 distinct CDR3 sequences, approximately 18% seen once; the top ten hold 10% to 15%. The time point denotes: newly diagnosed GD, antithyroid drugs for less than 3 months. Preparation of the TCR library used RNA extracted from PBMCs. The sample was also linked to a second study, of T cells in Graves' hyperthyroidism and ophthalmopathy.

Sequenced material: peripheral blood mononuclear cells (PBMCs), taken at new diagnosis, from a patient treated with antithyroid drugs. The source is a woman in her twenties or thirties with Graves disease.

The chain recombines TRBV4-1 with TRBJ2-1; D gene unclear. There are 14 residues in the CDR3. Germline V gene sequence: CDR1 MGHRA, CDR2 YSYEKL. Trimming shortened V by 1 base and J by 6 bases, and 10 bases separated the two germline ends. CDR3 protein: CASSQVGEANEQFF. CDR3 coding DNA: TGCGCCAGCAGCCAAGTCGGAGAAGCCAATGAGCAGTTCTTC.

This clonotype was counted a few times. One junction end disagrees with the germline gene, perhaps due to a read error. This chain joins TRBV19 and TRBJ2-6; TRBD1 might be the D (6 bases). This CDR3 is built from 14 residues. CDR1 LNHDA and CDR2 SQIVND come from the germline V gene (reference sequence). In DNA, the CDR3 is TGTGCCAGTACTCCAGGGGCCGGGGCCAACGTCCTGATTTTC. Amino acid sequence: CASTPGAGANVLIF.

This clonotype was observed at least ten times. This rearrangement joins TRBV6-1 to TRBJ1-3; a possible D gene is TRBD1 (5 bases). V was pared by 4 bases and J by 0 bases, with 13 bases between. The CDR3 totals 16 residues. Germline loops: CDR1 MNHNS, CDR2 SASEGT. In nucleotides, the CDR3 is TGTGCCAGCAGTGTAGATGACGGGACCTCTGGAAACACCATATATTTT. Protein product: CASSVDDGTSGNTIYF.

This clonotype showed up many times. The V call is TRBV7-9, the J call TRBJ2-7; the D gene is possibly TRBD1 (6 bases). The CDR3 extends over 15 amino acids. Germline loops: CDR1 SEHNR, CDR2 FQNEAQ (reference sequence). V dropped 5 bases and J dropped 7 bases, with 21 bases sitting between them. The CDR3 loop reads CASSLGSGGWGEQYF. For the CDR3, the DNA is TGTGCCAGCAGCCTAGGATCTGGGGGCTGGGGTGAGCAGTACTTC. Full variable domain (remainder filled in from reference TRBV7-9 and TRBJ2-7): DTGVSQNPRHKITKRGQNVTFRCDPISEHNRLYWYRQTLGQGPEFLTYFQNEAQLEKSRLLSDRFSAERPKGSFSTLEIQRTEQGDSAMYLCASSLGSGGWGEQYFGPGTRLTVT.

The rearrangement links TRBV28 to TRBJ2-7; D uncertain. V was clipped by 1 base and J by 3 bases, with 7 bases between them. Germline V gene sequence: CDR1 MDHEN, CDR2 SYDVKM. CDR3 length: 13 amino acids. CDR3 protein: CASSLSGIYEQYF. The CDR3 DNA reads as TGTGCCAGCAGTTTATCGGGTATCTACGAGCAGTACTTC.

J is TRBJ1-6 and V is TRBV3-1; no clear D. The V end lost 4 bases, the J end lost 0 bases, and 10 bases lay between the germline ends. This CDR3 has 16 amino acids. CDR1 is LGHDT, CDR2 YNNKEL, per germline (reference sequence). CDR3 in DNA: TGTGCCAGCAGCCTCCGGACTAGCTCCTATAATTCACCCCTCCACTTT. Amino acid sequence: CASSLRTSSYNSPLHF.

This chain links TRBV5-4 with TRBJ1-2, with no clear D. The germline V gene has CDR1 SGHNT and CDR2 YYREEE (reference sequence). The CDR3 loop spans 13 amino acids. V lost 0 bases to trimming and J lost 6 bases, with 9 bases between them. The CDR3 nucleotides read TGTGCCAGCAGCTTGGACCAGGACCATGGCTACACCTTC. This codes for CASSLDQDHGYTF.

This clonotype was counted ten times or more. This sequence joins TRBV2 and TRBJ2-5, with a possible D match to TRBD2 (5 bases). V was pared by 7 bases and J by 4 bases, with 13 bases between. Germline values: CDR1 SNHLY, CDR2 FYNNEI. This CDR3 is 13 amino acids long. The CDR3 nucleotides read TGTGCCAGCAAGAGGGCTACGGGAGAGACCCAGTACTTC. Amino acid sequence: CASKRATGETQYF.

This clonotype was picked up many times. The chain links TRBV24-1 to TRBJ2-5; TRBD2 matches at 12 bases. V gave up 3 bases and J gave up 4 bases; unmatched junction bases: 5. Germline V lookup: CDR1 KGHDR, CDR2 SFDVKD. CDR3 length: 16 amino acids. In nucleotides, the CDR3 is TGTGCCACCAGTGATCTAGGACTAGCGGGGCCAGAGACCCAGTACTTC. Translated: CATSDLGLAGPETQYF.

At least ten counts were recorded for this clonotype. The chain couples TRBV6-1 to TRBJ1-1; TRBD1 is a possible D gene (5 bases). V was cut by 4 bases and J by 11 bases, with 17 bases left in between. CDR1 MNHNS and CDR2 SASEGT come from the germline V gene. This CDR3 is 13 amino acids long. For the CDR3, the DNA is TGTGCCAGCAGTGGGTCAGGGCAATCGTGGGCTTTCTTT. Translation gives CASSGSGQSWAFF.

This clonotype was counted many times. The junction departs from germline at one end; a sequencing error may be responsible. CDR3 protein: CASSPTGVPYGYTF. The DNA of the CDR3 is TGTGCCAGCAGCCCTACAGGGGTCCCCTATGGCTACACCTTC. The chain links TRBV5-1 to TRBJ1-2, with 7 nucleotides matching TRBD1. This CDR3 is built from 14 residues. Germline lookup yields CDR1 SGHRS and CDR2 YFSETQ.

This clonotype was seen many times. The gene calls are TRBV5-1 and TRBJ2-7; possible D gene TRBD2, 5 bases. Germline-derived CDR1 and CDR2 are SGHRS and YFSETQ. With 4 bases removed from V and 6 bases from J, the gap between germline ends came to 17 bases. The CDR3 is 14 amino acids. The CDR3 region is CASSVSVPGGEQYF. For the CDR3, the DNA is TGCGCCAGCAGCGTTAGCGTCCCCGGCGGCGAGCAGTACTTC.

This clonotype was counted ten times or more. The chain's CDR3 is CASSLRTGGNYGYTF. In nucleotides, the CDR3 is TGTGCCAGCAGTCTGCGGACAGGGGGGAACTATGGCTACACCTTC. V usage is TRBV6-2 or TRBV6-3 and J usage is TRBJ1-2, with 10 bases lining up with TRBD1. The CDR3 totals 15 residues. Germline CDR1 reads MNHEY; CDR2 reads SVGEGT. The V gene end was trimmed by 5 bases and the J gene end by 2 bases; junction bases not matched to a gene: 5.

This clonotype has ten or more counts. The chain recombines TRBV2 with TRBJ2-3, with TRBD2 matching 9 bases. Germline V CDR1 and CDR2: SNHLY, FYNNEI. CDR3 size: 15 residues. V lost 5 bases to trimming and J lost 2 bases; unmatched junction nucleotides: 5. CDR3 sequence reads: CASSILAGPTDTQYF. DNA for the CDR3: TGTGCCAGCAGTATTCTAGCGGGGCCCACAGATACGCAGTATTTT.

Comment on this clonotype: The junction and the germline gene differ at one end; a read error may be behind it. The chain is built from TRBV18 and TRBJ1-4; unclear D gene. This CDR3 contains 15 residues. The germline V gene encodes CDR1 KGHSH and CDR2 LQKENI. The CDR3 DNA follows: TGTGCCAGCTCACCGAGTTCCGGCGATCATGAACAACTGTTTTTT. It is translated as CASSPSSGDHEQLFF.

The chain uses TRBV25-1 and TRBJ1-2; possibly TRBD1 for D (5 bases). Between the trimmed V and J ends, which lost 2 bases and 7 bases, there was a span of 14 bases. This CDR3 region has 14 residues. The germline V gene has CDR1 MGHDK and CDR2 SYGVNS. The CDR3 DNA is TGTGCCAGCAGTGAAGGTCAAGGGGTTGGTGGCTACACCTTC. Translation gives CASSEGQGVGGYTF.

This clonotype was observed at least ten times. The V call is TRBV20-1, the J call TRBJ2-1, with D possibly TRBD2 on 6 matching bases. Deletions cut 4 bases from V and 10 bases from J, with 17 bases between. The CDR3 is 13 residues long. The germline gives CDR1 DFQATT, CDR2 SNEGSKA (reference sequence). The CDR3 nucleotides are TGCAGTGCTACTAGCGTACCACTAAGGGAGCAGTTCTTC. It is translated as CSATSVPLREQFF.

With regard to this clonotype: This sequence may be a read error, since a much larger clone differs from it by one base. The V gene is TRBV2, the J gene TRBJ2-1, with D possibly TRBD2 on 6 matching bases. V lost 4 bases to trimming and J lost 0 bases, with 10 bases between them. CDR1 SNHLY and CDR2 FYNNEI come from the germline V gene. CDR3 size: 15 residues. The CDR3 spells CASSASESSYNEQFF. CDR3 sequence (DNA): TGTGCCAGCAGTGCTAGCGAGAGCTCCTACAATGAGCAGTTCTTC.

In its sample, this clonotype was seen many times. The chain's CDR3 is CASSTDRVTEAFF. CDR3 coding DNA: TGTGCCAGCAGTACGGACAGGGTAACTGAAGCTTTCTTT. V and J are TRBV12-3 or TRBV12-4 and TRBJ1-1; 8 bases match TRBD1. The CDR3 contains 13 residues. V shed 5 bases, J shed 5 bases, and the junction held 4 bases outside the gene matches.

The rearrangement links TRBV5-1 to TRBJ2-5; maybe TRBD2 (7 bases). This CDR3 region has 14 residues. Trimming removed 0 bases from V and 7 bases from J, with 13 bases in between. CDR1 and CDR2 (germline): SGHRS, YFSETQ. This CDR3 is CASSLALGGGTQYF. The CDR3 coding sequence is TGCGCCAGCAGCTTGGCCCTAGGGGGGGGGACCCAGTACTTC.

This clonotype was recorded at least ten times. This rearrangement joins TRBV7-2 to TRBJ2-6, with 11 positions matching TRBD1. Germline V gene data show CDR1 as SGHTA and CDR2 as FQGNSA. With V trimmed by 4 bases and J by 3 bases, 5 bases remained unmatched. CDR3 length: 17 residues. CDR3 nucleotides: TGTGCCAGCAGCTCCGGACAGGGGGCTGGTGGGGCCAACGTCCTGACTTTC. Its protein product is CASSSGQGAGGANVLTF.

This clonotype was counted many times. The chain is built from TRBV28 and TRBJ1-2, with 10 positions matching TRBD1. Unmatched junction bases numbered 10, after V lost 4 bases and J lost 11 bases. The CDR3 loop spans 14 amino acids. The V gene's germline CDR1 is MDHEN and CDR2 SYDVKM. The CDR3 region is CASSSPGQGPDYTF. The CDR3 coding sequence is TGTGCCAGCAGTTCCCCGGGACAGGGGCCCGATTACACCTTC.

Ten or more counts support this clonotype. The chain employs TRBV10-2 and TRBJ1-5; 10 bases align to TRBD1. The CDR3 has 18 residues. With V trimmed by 5 bases and J by 0 bases, 10 bases remained unmatched. Germline V gene sequence: CDR1 WSHSY, CDR2 SAAADI. The CDR3 is CASSPGQGIGPSNQPQHF. In nucleotides, the CDR3 is TGCGCCAGCAGTCCGGGACAGGGGATAGGGCCTAGCAATCAGCCCCAGCATTTT.

This clonotype was counted ten times or more. The chain uses TRBV3-1 and TRBJ2-7; D may be TRBD2 (5 bases). The CDR3 sequence is 12 residues long. Trimming stripped 10 bases from V and 6 bases from J, with 16 bases between. The germline V gene encodes CDR1 LGHDT and CDR2 YNNKEL (reference sequence). CDR3 coding DNA: TGTGCCACCGGAGGAATGTTGTTCGAGCAGTACTTC. It translates to CATGGMLFEQYF.

This clonotype was observed many times. J is TRBJ2-2 and V is TRBV9, with 9 positions matching TRBD2. The CDR3 is 16 amino acids. J was trimmed by 3 bases and V by 5 bases; bases with no gene match: 8. The V gene's germline CDR1 is SGDLS and CDR2 YYNGEE. This CDR3 reads CASSDLAGEDTGELFF. The CDR3 DNA sequence: TGTGCCAGCAGTGATTTAGCGGGAGAGGACACCGGGGAGCTGTTTTTT.

This clonotype was detected many times. The rearrangement links TRBV6-1 to TRBJ1-4; no firm D call. Germline values: CDR1 MNHNS, CDR2 SASEGT. The CDR3 covers 15 residues. Trimming removed 8 bases at V and 0 bases at J, with 13 bases between. The CDR3 region has the DNA TGTGCCAGCCACCAAAGCAGAACAACTAATGAAAAACTGTTTTTT. This sequence encodes CASHQSRTTNEKLFF.

This clonotype was detected ten times or more. The chain carries TRBV10-3 and TRBJ2-3, with TRBD1 matching over 8 bases. This CDR3 comprises 16 residues. Germline V gene lookup returns CDR1 ENHRY and CDR2 SYGVKD. J gave up 0 bases and V 6 bases, and 8 bases lay outside the gene matches. The CDR3 DNA follows: TGTGCCATCAGACAGGGGGTTTCTACTAGCACAGATACGCAGTATTTT. This encodes CAIRQGVSTSTDTQYF.

The chain links TRBV7-2 to TRBJ1-2; TRBD1 aligns across 11 bases. The length of the CDR3 is 16 residues. Germline V gene data show CDR1 as SGHTA and CDR2 as FQGNSA. After removal of 5 bases from V and 5 bases from J, the junction contained 10 bases not matched to a gene. The CDR3 region is CASSLDRTGGGYGYTF. The DNA of the CDR3 is TGTGCCAGCAGCCTAGACCGGACAGGGGGCGGGTATGGCTACACCTTC.